The T cell receptor (beta chain) under discussion was sequenced for a study of T cell responses to AZD1222 COVID-19 vaccine. Profiling relied on immunoSEQ multiplex PCR, and the TCRdb table lists in-frame clones only, not all of them. The sample lists approximately 140,000 clones, 91% occurring once. The V gene's germline CDR1 is SGHRS and CDR2 YFSETQ. CDR3 length: 15 amino acids. V lost 5 bases, J lost 3 bases, and 16 bases lay in between. This clone was seen once. This receptor was identified in an adult in good health. The sample here was peripheral blood, taken on day 0 of AZD1222 vaccination. The genes are TRBV5-1 and TRBJ2-3; D is possibly TRBD1 (6 bases). CDR3 sequence reads: CASSDPQGNTDTQYF. The CDR3 DNA follows: TGCGCCAGCAGTGACCCACAGGGTAATACAGATACGCAGTATTTT.